The source of this TCR beta chain is a study of blood T cell repertoires in COVID-19. Germline CDR1 SEHNR, CDR2 FQNEAQ (reference sequence). The CDR3 length is 18 residues. V shed 5 bases and J 4 bases; nucleotides not matched to a gene: 17. Only in-frame clones appear in the TCRdb table, and some are missing; sequencing was by immunoSEQ multiplex PCR. Of 150,000 to 200,000 clones in the sample, about 84% are singletons; the top ten hold about 5.5%. Material for sequencing was peripheral blood. The source of this sequence is a woman in her twenties or thirties with acute or convalescent COVID-19. V usage is TRBV7-9 and J usage is TRBJ2-3; 8 nucleotides match TRBD2. The CDR3 DNA follows: TGTGCCAGCAGCATAGAGGGACCGGGAGGGCCAACCGCAGATACGCAGTATTTT. Its translation: CASSIEGPGGPTADTQYF.